Only a few counts were recorded for the clone carrying this T cell receptor beta chain. Its antigen is not known. Produced via immunoSEQ multiplex PCR; TCRdb's table is partial and in-frame only. Of more than 1,000 clones in the sample, roughly a quarter were seen once. Trimming at V came to 5 bases and at J to 4 bases, leaving 8 bases not matched to a gene. Germline loops: CDR1 SGHNT, CDR2 YENEEA. The CDR3 spans 15 residues. This entry belongs to a study of T cells in localized non-small cell lung cancer. Study-wide points: Density of T cells in blood, when higher, went with longer overall survival. When the top 100 tumor clones were examined, a median approximately 60 of them also appeared in the adjacent lung, which was paired and uninvolved. Compared with tumor, uninvolved adjacent lung displayed greater T cell clonality, ranking highest overall.

The chain is built from TRBV11-3 and TRBJ1-1; 9 positions match TRBD1. The sample consisted of lung tumor tissue, taken before any cancer treatment. The receptor comes from a male donor at least 60 years old with stage I lung adenocarcinoma. The CDR3 DNA is TGTGCCAGCAGCGTCCCGGGACAGGGCTGCACTGAAGCTTTCTTT. It translates to CASSVPGQGCTEAFF. The variable domain in full, completed from reference TRBV11-3 and TRBJ1-1, reads EAGVVQSPRYKIIEKKQPVAFWCNPISGHNTLYWYLQNLGQGPELLIRYENEEAVDDSQLPKDRFSAERLKGVDSTLKIQPAELGDSAVYLCASSVPGQGCTEAFFGQGTRLTVV.